The next 21 T cell receptor beta chains were all read from a single sample in a study of T cell responses to AZD1222 COVID-19 vaccine. Sequenced by immunoSEQ multiplex PCR; TCRdb stores in-frame clones only, minus some. Altogether about 140,000 clones are present, about 90% being singletons, with the ten largest covering 5.5%. The input for sequencing was peripheral blood, taken on day 0 of AZD1222 vaccination. Receptors originate from an adult in good health.

This chain joins TRBV7-9 and TRBJ2-5; D is unclear. The V gene lost 1 base and the J gene lost 5 bases, with 17 bases spanning the gap. The CDR3 runs to 16 residues. The germline V gene has CDR1 SEHNR and CDR2 FQNEAQ (reference sequence). This chain's CDR3 is CASSLVLGFLQETQYF. The CDR3 DNA reads as TGTGCCAGCAGCTTAGTTTTGGGCTTCCTGCAGGAGACCCAGTACTTC.

The rearrangement uses TRBV25-1 and TRBJ1-5; the D gene is possibly TRBD1 (5 bases). CDR3 length equals 15 residues. V shed 3 bases and J shed 4 bases, with 13 bases lying between them. CDR1 and CDR2 from the germline V gene are MGHDK and SYGVNS. The CDR3 nucleotides read TGTGCCAGCAGTGAGACCGGACAACCTAATCAGCCCCAGCATTTT. Translating gives CASSETGQPNQPQHF.

The chain has TRBV5-1 and TRBJ2-2; 7 nucleotides match TRBD1. The length of the CDR3 is 14 residues. With V trimmed by 3 bases and J by 3 bases, 2 bases remained unmatched. The germline V gene encodes CDR1 SGHRS and CDR2 YFSETQ. CDR3 sequence (DNA): TGCGCCAGCAGCTGGGACAGCGACACCGGGGAGCTGTTTTTT. This gives the protein CASSWDSDTGELFF.

The J gene is TRBJ1-2, the V gene TRBV6-2 or TRBV6-3; a possible D gene is TRBD1 (6 bases). Germline CDR1 is MNHEY and CDR2 is SVGEGT. This CDR3 spans 14 amino acids. Trimming shortened V by 6 bases and J by 0 bases, and 11 bases separated the two germline ends. The CDR3 DNA follows: TGTGCCAGCAGCCAAGGGGGGACTAACTATGGCTACACCTTC. It specifies CASSQGGTNYGYTF.

V and J are TRBV9 and TRBJ1-4; no definite D call. Germline CDR1 and CDR2: SGDLS and YYNGEE. CDR3 length: 12 amino acids. The V end lost 1 base, the J end lost 2 bases, and 0 bases lay between the germline ends. The CDR3 nucleotides are TGTGCCAGCAGCGTAACTAATGAAAAACTGTTTTTT. It translates to CASSVTNEKLFF. Based on the CDR3 plus reference TRBV9 and TRBJ1-4, the full variable domain is DSGVTQTPKHLITATGQRVTLRCSPRSGDLSVYWYQQSLDQGLQFLIQYYNGEERAKGNILERFSAQQFPDLHSELNLSSLELGDSALYFCASSVTNEKLFFGSGTQLSVL.

The chain employs TRBV24-1 and TRBJ2-5; 8 bases fit TRBD2. The CDR3 contains 14 residues. The V gene's germline CDR1 is KGHDR and CDR2 SFDVKD. The V and J ends lost 5 bases and 1 base, in that order; junction bases with no gene match: 2. Here the CDR3 DNA reads TGTGCCACCAGTGGTCGGGGGGGCCAAGAGACCCAGTACTTC. Translating it yields CATSGRGGQETQYF.

The chain is built from TRBV12-3 or TRBV12-4 and TRBJ1-2; D might be TRBD1 (5 bases). Trimming took off 5 bases at V and 2 bases at J, with 9 bases between the two ends. The CDR3 totals 13 residues. CDR3 sequence reads: CASSKQENYGYTF. The DNA for the CDR3 is TGTGCCAGCAGTAAACAGGAGAACTATGGCTACACCTTC.

V gene TRBV7-8 combines with J gene TRBJ2-7; tentative D call: TRBD2 (6 bases). V was trimmed by 1 base and J by 3 bases, leaving 13 bases between them. The germline CDR1 and CDR2 sequences are SGHVS and FQNEAQ. The CDR3 covers 15 residues. The CDR3 DNA reads as TGTGCCAGCAGCTTAGAAGCCTTGGGGGGCTACGAGCAGTACTTC. Translating it yields CASSLEALGGYEQYF.

V gene TRBV7-9 combines with J gene TRBJ1-5; D possibly corresponds to TRBD1 (6 bases). The CDR3 runs to 14 residues. The germline CDR1 and CDR2 sequences are SEHNR and FQNEAQ (reference sequence). Trimming took 5 bases from V and 0 from J, leaving 8 bases between them. The CDR3 spells CASSRTASNQPQHF. As DNA, the CDR3 is TGTGCCAGCAGCCGGACAGCTAGCAATCAGCCCCAGCATTTT.

The V gene is TRBV29-1, the J gene TRBJ2-1, with D tentatively TRBD2 (5 bases). V was shortened by 7 bases and J by 0 bases, with 25 bases between the two germline ends. Germline loops: CDR1 SQVTM, CDR2 ANQGSEA. The CDR3 has 18 residues. The CDR3 nucleotides are TGCAGCGCCAAAGGGCGGCGGGCGGTTTTTGGCTCCTACAATGAGCAGTTCTTC. It specifies CSAKGRRAVFGSYNEQFF.

The V and J genes are TRBV9 and TRBJ2-3; TRBD2 matches at 8 bases. The germline V gene has CDR1 SGDLS and CDR2 YYNGEE. This CDR3 spans 15 amino acids. The J segment lost 4 bases and the V segment lost 6 bases, leaving 10 bases of the junction unmatched. CDR3: CASTEFSGISDTQYF. DNA for the CDR3: TGTGCCAGCACCGAATTTAGCGGGATATCAGATACGCAGTATTTT.

V and J are TRBV6-5 and TRBJ2-1; TRBD2 matches at 12 bases. V was pared by 7 bases and J by 8 bases, with 9 bases of the junction left unmatched. This CDR3 is 15 amino acids long. Germline CDR1 reads MNHEY; CDR2 reads SVGAGI. CDR3 in amino acids: CASIYTSGRIDEQFF. In DNA, the CDR3 is TGTGCCAGCATTTATACTAGCGGGAGGATCGATGAGCAGTTCTTC.

V gene TRBV4-3 combines with J gene TRBJ1-6; weak D call: TRBD1 (6 bases). Germline V lookup: CDR1 LGHNA, CDR2 YSLEER. The CDR3 is 14 amino acids. Trimming took 0 bases from V and 9 from J, leaving 9 bases between them. The CDR3 bases are TGCGCCAGCAGCCAAGAGGGGGCGGGTTCACCCCTCCACTTT. As protein: CASSQEGAGSPLHF.

The chain recombines TRBV11-3 with TRBJ2-3; 7 bases line up with TRBD1. Germline V lookup: CDR1 SGHNT, CDR2 YENEEA. J lost 3 bases, V lost 5 bases, and 11 bases had no gene match. The CDR3 sequence is 16 residues long. In nucleotides, the CDR3 is TGTGCCAGCAGCCCTAAGACAGGGATGCGGACAGATACGCAGTATTTT. Translated, it gives CASSPKTGMRTDTQYF. Complete variable domain (other parts from reference TRBV11-3 and TRBJ2-3): EAGVVQSPRYKIIEKKQPVAFWCNPISGHNTLYWYLQNLGQGPELLIRYENEEAVDDSQLPKDRFSAERLKGVDSTLKIQPAELGDSAVYLCASSPKTGMRTDTQYFGPGTRLTVL.

The J gene is TRBJ1-1, the V gene TRBV7-9, with TRBD1 identical over 7 bases. Germline V gene lookup returns CDR1 SEHNR and CDR2 FQNEAQ (reference sequence). The CDR3 length is 16 residues. After removal of 7 bases from V and 1 base from J, the junction contained 12 bases not matched to a gene. CDR3: CASTPGVGTANTEAFF. In DNA form, the CDR3 reads TGTGCCAGCACCCCCGGTGTTGGGACAGCGAACACTGAAGCTTTCTTT.

J is TRBJ1-2 and V is TRBV5-6, with 7 bases matching TRBD1. CDR3 length: 13 residues. The V and J ends lost 5 bases and 6 bases, in that order; junction bases with no gene match: 7. Germline-derived CDR1 and CDR2 are SGHDT and YYEEEE. CDR3 region: CASRSPGQNGYTF. In DNA form, the CDR3 reads TGTGCCAGCAGATCTCCGGGACAGAATGGCTACACCTTC.

The V gene is TRBV2, the J gene TRBJ2-7; the D gene is possibly TRBD2 (5 bases). Germline-derived CDR1 and CDR2 are SNHLY and FYNNEI. The CDR3 runs to 11 residues. V shed 2 bases and J shed 11 bases, with 10 bases lying between them. CDR3 residues: CASSETLAEYF. CDR3 bases: TGTGCCAGCAGTGAAACGCTAGCCGAGTACTTC.

The sample holds a few counts of this clone. The chain carries TRBV9 and TRBJ1-6; 7 nucleotides match TRBD1. Unmatched junction bases numbered 1, after V lost 3 bases and J lost 4 bases. The CDR3 contains 14 residues. Germline V gene sequence: CDR1 SGDLS, CDR2 YYNGEE. The CDR3 region is CASSEGAYNSPLHF. In DNA, the CDR3 is TGTGCCAGCAGCGAGGGGGCGTATAATTCACCCCTCCACTTT.

The chain couples TRBV5-4 to TRBJ2-2; possibly TRBD1 for D (6 bases). The germline V and J ends were trimmed by 5 bases and 1 base, with 15 bases remaining between them. This CDR3 is built from 16 residues. Per germline, CDR1 SGHNT and CDR2 YYREEE (reference sequence). CDR3 residues: CASRNRQAENTGELFF. CDR3 DNA sequence: TGTGCCAGCAGAAACCGACAGGCGGAGAACACCGGGGAGCTGTTTTTT.

DNA of the CDR3: TGTGCCAGTAGTATCGGGACTAGCGGGAGAGGAGATACGCAGTATTTT. Protein sequence: CASSIGTSGRGDTQYF. V gene TRBV19 combines with J gene TRBJ2-3, with 14 nucleotides matching TRBD2. The length of the CDR3 is 16 residues. V was clipped by 3 bases and J by 5 bases; unmatched bases: 4. Germline CDR1 reads LNHDA; CDR2 reads SQIVND (reference sequence).

This rearrangement joins TRBV5-1 to TRBJ2-7; D gene unclear. Trimming removed 3 bases from V and 6 bases from J, with 16 bases in between. The germline V gene has CDR1 SGHRS and CDR2 YFSETQ. This CDR3 has 14 amino acids. In DNA, the CDR3 is TGCGCCAGCAGCTCGGATCCGTCCGCGGCCGAGCAGTACTTC. Amino acid sequence: CASSSDPSAAEQYF.